Only a few counts were recorded for the clone carrying this TCR beta chain. Antigen specificity is unknown. The data stem from a study of beta chain features in type 1 diabetes. Whole-study results and caveats: More deletions and fewer insertions at VDJ junctions were found in patients with type 1 diabetes. HLA influence on TCRB rearrangement stayed unresolved here.

The isolated RNA, all of it, was reverse transcribed, so expressed TCRB transcripts were what got sequenced. Clones were read by immunoSEQ multiplex PCR, and TCRdb kept only the in-frame ones, dropping some. Among around 500,000 clones listed, approximately 30% were seen once. The collection from each donor was one heparinised blood draw averaging approximately 110 mL. Stem cell-like memory, regulatory, central memory and naive CD4+ cells were sorted via CD45RO/CCR7/CD25/CD127/CD95/CD27. The CDR3 is made up of 18 amino acids. Per the germline V gene, CDR1 is SQVTM and CDR2 is ANQGSEA. The ends lost 2 bases at V and 0 bases at J; junction bases unmatched: 6.

Material: naive CD4+ T cells from blood. V usage is TRBV29-1 and J usage is TRBJ2-1, with 14 bases lining up with TRBD2. This sequence was found in a man aged 18 to 29 in good health. The CDR3 DNA is TGCAGCGTTGAACTCGTGACTAGCGGGAGGGGCTCCTACAATGAGCAGTTCTTC. Its protein is CSVELVTSGRGSYNEQFF.